This T cell receptor (beta chain) was found in a study of T-cell reconstitution after alpha-beta-depleted transplantation in children. Study-level findings and limits: Newly generated T cells supplied most T-cell counts and diversity one year post-transplant.

This clonotype was seen repeatedly, ten times or more. Its matching antigen is unknown. The ends were cut back, 9 bases at V and 2 bases at J, with 13 bases in the middle. The germline CDR1 and CDR2 sequences are WNHNN and SYGVQD (reference sequence). The CDR3 extends over 13 amino acids. The TCRbeta library was prepared with unique molecular identifiers. MiXCR was run by TCRdb on the PCR reads, yielding one entry per CDR3 protein. The sample shows over 85,000 distinct CDR3 sequences, 4.5% to 7.5% of them seen only once. The sequenced sample was PBMCs, mostly from graft donor cells, obtained 60 days after TCRalphabeta/CD19-depleted stem cell transplant. The chain carries TRBV10-1 and TRBJ1-1, with D hard to call. This receptor was obtained from a female patient aged 2-9 years who had a stem cell transplant for Fanconi anemia, so the T cells may come from the graft donor. The DNA for the CDR3 is TGCGCCAGACCCGCGAACCCTAACACTGAAGCTTTCTTT. Its protein product is CARPANPNTEAFF.